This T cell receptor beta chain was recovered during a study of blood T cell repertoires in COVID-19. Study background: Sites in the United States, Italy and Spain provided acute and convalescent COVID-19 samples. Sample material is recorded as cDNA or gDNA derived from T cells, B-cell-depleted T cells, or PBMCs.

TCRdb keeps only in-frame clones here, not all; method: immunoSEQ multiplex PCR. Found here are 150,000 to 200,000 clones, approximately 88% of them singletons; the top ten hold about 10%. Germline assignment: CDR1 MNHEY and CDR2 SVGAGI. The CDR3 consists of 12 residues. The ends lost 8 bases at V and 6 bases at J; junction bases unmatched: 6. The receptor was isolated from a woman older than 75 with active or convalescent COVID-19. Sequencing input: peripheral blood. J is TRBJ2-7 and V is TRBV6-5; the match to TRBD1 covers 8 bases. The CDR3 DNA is TGTGCCAGCTGGCAGGGGGCTAGCGAGCAGTACTTC. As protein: CASWQGASEQYF.